The 21 T cell receptor beta chains in this list originate from one sample, sequenced in a study of radiotherapy plus CTLA-4 blockade in lung cancer. Sequencing was performed with immunoSEQ multiplex PCR; in TCRdb, only in-frame clones are kept and a portion is missing. Seen here are 90,000 to 150,000 clones, nearly 80% observed once, and the top ten hold roughly 5%. Specimen: peripheral blood, collected from a patient treated with radiotherapy plus ipilimumab. The receptor source for this set is a human donor with non-small cell lung cancer who had a partial response to radiotherapy plus ipilimumab.

The chain combines TRBV7-2 with TRBJ1-2; D call uncertain. The ends were cut back, 2 bases at V and 8 bases at J, with 18 bases in the middle. CDR3 length equals 15 residues. The germline V gene has CDR1 SGHTA and CDR2 FQGNSA. The CDR3: CASSLWAGPVEGYTF. CDR3 sequence (DNA): TGTGCCAGCAGCTTATGGGCAGGCCCCGTTGAGGGCTACACCTTC.

The chain combines TRBV11-2 with TRBJ1-5, with 11 bases that match TRBD1. V was clipped by 2 bases and J by 0 bases; unmatched bases: 3. The CDR3 totals 17 residues. Looked up from germline, CDR1 is SGHAT and CDR2 is FQNNGV. The CDR3 region is CASSLKGTGGSNQPQHF. CDR3 bases: TGTGCCAGCAGCTTAAAGGGGACAGGGGGTAGCAATCAGCCCCAGCATTTT.

The chain employs TRBV2 and TRBJ1-1; no clear D gene. Per the germline V gene, CDR1 is SNHLY and CDR2 is FYNNEI. The CDR3 has 14 residues. The V end lost 2 bases, the J end lost 1 base, and 8 bases lay between the germline ends. The chain's CDR3 is CASSESEQNTEAFF. CDR3 bases: TGTGCCAGCAGTGAATCGGAGCAGAACACTGAAGCTTTCTTT.

This clone was detected a few times. The J gene is TRBJ1-1, the V gene TRBV10-3; the D gene is possibly TRBD1 (5 bases). CDR1 and CDR2 from the germline V gene are ENHRY and SYGVKD. Trimming stripped 5 bases from V and 1 base from J, with 8 bases between. The length of the CDR3 is 13 residues. CDR3 sequence: CAISLDRNTEAFF. The CDR3 coding sequence is TGTGCCATCAGTCTCGACAGGAACACTGAAGCTTTCTTT.

The genes are TRBV9 and TRBJ1-4; D might be TRBD1 (5 bases). This CDR3 comprises 14 residues. Germline values: CDR1 SGDLS, CDR2 YYNGEE. Between the trimmed V and J ends, which lost 5 bases and 3 bases, there was a span of 11 bases. CDR3 in amino acids: CASSSGTSNEKLFF. The CDR3, as DNA: TGTGCCAGCAGTTCAGGGACTTCTAATGAAAAACTGTTTTTT.

The gene calls are TRBV27 and TRBJ1-6; D is uncertain. CDR1 MNHEY and CDR2 SMNVEV come from the germline V gene (reference sequence). The CDR3 sequence is 15 residues long. V was cut by 2 bases and J by 6 bases, with 11 bases left in between. The chain's CDR3 is CASSLGWQVNSPLHF. The CDR3 nucleotides read TGTGCCAGCAGTTTAGGATGGCAGGTTAATTCACCCCTCCACTTT.

The chain links TRBV5-4 to TRBJ1-1, with TRBD1 as a possible D gene (5 bases). This CDR3 has 16 amino acids. Germline V gene sequence: CDR1 SGHNT, CDR2 YYREEE (reference sequence). Trimming left V 6 bases short and J 0 bases short, with 18 bases between. The CDR3 sequence: CASNSQDTSMNTEAFF. CDR3 DNA sequence: TGTGCCAGCAACAGCCAGGACACAAGCATGAACACTGAAGCTTTCTTT.

The V gene is TRBV18, the J gene TRBJ1-1; 8 bases agree with TRBD1. V lost 6 bases to trimming and J lost 3 bases; unmatched junction nucleotides: 9. The CDR3 has 15 amino acids. Germline-derived CDR1 and CDR2 are KGHSH and LQKENI. The CDR3 DNA reads as TGTGCCAGCTCTCTTTGGACAGGGAGGGACACTGAAGCTTTCTTT. As protein: CASSLWTGRDTEAFF.

In its sample, this clone was seen a few times. Here the CDR3 DNA reads TGTGCCAGCAGCCAAGAGCGTGGCACAGATACGCAGTATTTT. Amino acids: CASSQERGTDTQYF. The chain is built from TRBV14 and TRBJ2-3; no clear D gene. CDR1 is SGHDN and CDR2 is FVKESK in the germline V gene. The CDR3 sequence is 14 residues long. Trimming pared 0 bases from V and 1 base from J, leaving 5 bases between.

V usage is TRBV18 and J usage is TRBJ2-6; 8 bases fit TRBD1. CDR1 is KGHSH and CDR2 is LQKENI in the germline V gene. This CDR3 region has 16 residues. Trimming took 2 bases from V and 1 from J; bases not matched to a gene: 1. Here the CDR3 DNA reads TGTGCCAGCTCACCAGGGACAGGTTCTGGGGCCAACGTCCTGACTTTC. Protein: CASSPGTGSGANVLTF.

This chain joins TRBV6-6 and TRBJ1-1; 7 bases agree with TRBD1. Germline V gene lookup returns CDR1 MNHNY and CDR2 SVGAGI (reference sequence). CDR3 length: 14 amino acids. V lost 3 bases to trimming and J lost 7 bases; unmatched junction nucleotides: 8. CDR3 residues: CASSYDRAKNEAFF. CDR3 sequence (DNA): TGTGCCAGCAGTTATGACAGGGCGAAGAATGAAGCTTTCTTT.

This chain joins TRBV6-1 and TRBJ2-7, with 9 bases fitting TRBD2. V dropped 7 bases and J dropped 5; count of bases not matched to a gene: 12. CDR1 and CDR2 (germline): MNHNS, SASEGT. The CDR3 consists of 15 residues. CDR3 in amino acids: CASIRLAGGPNEQYF. DNA of the CDR3: TGTGCCAGCATCCGGCTCGCGGGAGGGCCCAACGAGCAGTACTTC.

This clone has just one count. The chain is built from TRBV2 and TRBJ1-1, with D perhaps TRBD1 (6 bases). Germline V lookup: CDR1 SNHLY, CDR2 FYNNEI. There are 14 residues in the CDR3. Deletions cut 6 bases from V and 5 bases from J, with 16 bases between. As DNA, the CDR3 is TGTGCCAGCAGCCGGGACATTGGTATGACTGAAGCTTTCTTT. Its protein product is CASSRDIGMTEAFF.

In its sample, this clone was seen once. The chain is built from TRBV30 and TRBJ2-7; 9 bases align to TRBD1. The V gene end was trimmed by 5 bases and the J gene end by 2 bases; junction bases not matched to a gene: 4. This CDR3 has 13 amino acids. Germline V gene sequence: CDR1 GTSNPN, CDR2 SVGIG (reference sequence). The CDR3 coding sequence is TGTGCCTGGTCCCGGGACAGGGCCTACGAGCAGTACTTC. Translating gives CAWSRDRAYEQYF.

The chain uses TRBV7-9 and TRBJ2-7, with TRBD2 matching 10 bases. The CDR3 length is 15 residues. CDR1 and CDR2 from the germline V gene are SEHNR and FQNEAQ (reference sequence). The junction had 7 bases not matched to a gene; V was cut back by 5 bases and J by 3 bases. This chain's CDR3 is CASSPRLAGYYEQYF. As DNA, the CDR3 is TGTGCCAGCAGCCCGCGACTAGCGGGTTACTACGAGCAGTACTTC.

This clone appeared once. The chain uses TRBV5-4 and TRBJ1-3; no clear D gene. Germline CDR1 SGHNT, CDR2 YYREEE (reference sequence). The CDR3 consists of 13 residues. CDR3 DNA: TGTGCGACTAAGGAGGCCTCTGGAAACACCATATATTTT. It encodes CATKEASGNTIYF.

The gene calls are TRBV28 and TRBJ1-1, with D possibly matching TRBD1 (5 bases). Germline CDR1 MDHEN, CDR2 SYDVKM. This CDR3 has 18 amino acids. Trimming cost V 1 base and J 0 bases, with 18 bases left between them. CDR3 in DNA: TGTGCCAGCAGTTTATATCGGGGGTCCTGGGGCCTGAACACTGAAGCTTTCTTT. This translates into CASSLYRGSWGLNTEAFF.

This chain connects TRBV30 to TRBJ2-6, with 13 bases lining up with TRBD2. Trimming cost V 0 bases and J 2 bases; bases outside gene matches: 10. CDR1 and CDR2 (germline): GTSNPN, SVGIG (reference sequence). The CDR3 is made up of 20 amino acids. The CDR3 DNA is TGTGCCTGGAGTGTTTTGAGGACTAGCGGGAGTTTTGCTGGGGCCAACGTCCTGACTTTC. This codes for CAWSVLRTSGSFAGANVLTF.

V is TRBV11-2 and J is TRBJ2-3; 7 nucleotides line up with TRBD1. Losses at the gene ends were 2 bases for V and 4 bases for J; bases not matched to a gene: 6. The CDR3 spans 15 residues. Germline values: CDR1 SGHAT, CDR2 FQNNGV. This CDR3 is CASSLTGQWADTQYF. CDR3 sequence (DNA): TGTGCCAGCAGCTTAACGGGACAGTGGGCAGATACGCAGTATTTT.

The chain links TRBV4-3 to TRBJ2-3, with TRBD2 matching 7 bases. Per germline, CDR1 LGHNA and CDR2 YSLEER. Trimming at V came to 0 bases and at J to 6 bases, leaving 6 bases not matched to a gene. The CDR3 consists of 15 residues. CDR3 amino acids: CASSQELGTIDTQYF. CDR3 in DNA: TGCGCCAGCAGCCAAGAACTCGGGACTATTGATACGCAGTATTTT.

The chain couples TRBV5-1 to TRBJ2-3; 11 bases fit TRBD1. This CDR3 comprises 16 residues. Losses at the gene ends were 0 bases for V and 6 bases for J; bases not matched to a gene: 6. From germline, CDR1 is SGHRS and CDR2 YFSETQ. Written as DNA, the CDR3 is TGCGCCAGCAGCTTGGACGGACAGGGGGCGGTGGATACGCAGTATTTT. It codes for CASSLDGQGAVDTQYF.